The 16 T cell receptor beta chains reported below all come from one sample, sequenced in a study of T cell repertoires in cytomegalovirus infection. Their specific antigens are unknown. MiXCR, applied by TCRdb to the reads, yields one record per CDR3 protein. The repertoire holds about 830,000 distinct CDR3 sequences, with approximately 32% as singletons. The source material was cultured CD8+ T cells from PBMCs, sampled from culture after CMV antigen stimulation. These TCRs come from a human donor in good health (CMV status not recorded). Some clones in this sample may be carry-over from other donors' samples.

In nucleotides, the CDR3 is TGCAGCGGGAGGAGCTCCATCACAGATACGCAGTATTTT. Encoded protein: CSGRSSITDTQYF. The V call is TRBV29-1, the J call TRBJ2-3; D might be TRBD2 (5 bases). With 7 bases removed from V and 2 bases from J, the gap between germline ends came to 13 bases. This CDR3 is 13 amino acids long. CDR1 and CDR2 from the germline V gene are SQVTM and ANQGSEA.

This clonotype was recorded at least ten times. This rearrangement joins TRBV7-8 to TRBJ2-1, with 11 bases identical to TRBD2. V lost 10 bases and J lost 5; bases outside the gene matches: 1. CDR1 is SGHVS and CDR2 is FQNEAQ in the germline V gene. The CDR3 loop spans 12 amino acids. The CDR3 DNA follows: TGTGCCACTAGCGGGAGGAACAATGAGCAGTTCTTC. Amino acids: CATSGRNNEQFF.

To note about this clonotype: This sequence may be a read error, since a much larger clone differs from it by one base. The chain employs TRBV7-6 and TRBJ2-1; D possibly corresponds to TRBD1 (5 bases). Trimming pared 1 base from V and 1 base from J, leaving 11 bases between. Germline lookup yields CDR1 SGHVS and CDR2 FNYEAQ. This CDR3 has 16 residues. DNA for the CDR3: TGTGCCAGCAGCTTAGAGATGAACAGGTCCTACAATGAGCAGTTCTTC. Residues: CASSLEMNRSYNEQFF.

The chain recombines TRBV7-8 with TRBJ2-4, with D perhaps TRBD1 (5 bases). V lost 5 bases and J lost 5, with 13 bases in between. The CDR3 extends over 14 amino acids. Germline V gene data show CDR1 as SGHVS and CDR2 as FQNEAQ. The CDR3 DNA reads as TGTGCCAGCAGCCCAGAAGGGGTGCAAAACATTCAGTACTTC. The encoded protein is CASSPEGVQNIQYF.

The chain joins TRBV20-1 to TRBJ2-1, with 7 bases identical to TRBD1. Trimming removed 6 bases from V and 0 bases from J; junction bases left unmatched: 8. The germline CDR1 and CDR2 sequences are DFQATT and SNEGSKA (reference sequence). The CDR3 is made up of 15 amino acids. CDR3 coding DNA: TGCAGTGCCGAAACGACAGGGAGCTCCTACAATGAGCAGTTCTTC. As protein: CSAETTGSSYNEQFF.

The chain has TRBV6-5 and TRBJ2-1; TRBD2 agrees at 9 bases. From germline, CDR1 is MNHEY and CDR2 SVGAGI. The CDR3 spans 15 residues. The J segment lost 2 bases and the V segment lost 5 bases, leaving 4 bases of the junction unmatched. CDR3 DNA: TGTGCCAGCAGTCACATAGCGGGGGCCTACAATGAGCAGTTCTTC. Amino acid sequence: CASSHIAGAYNEQFF.

Points on this clonotype: The junction shows a germline mismatch at one end, possibly a read error. The V call is TRBV12-5, the J call TRBJ2-1, with D unclear. The germline gives CDR1 LGHNT, CDR2 FRNRAP. The CDR3 sequence is 10 residues long. The CDR3 spells CACGLAPHLF. DNA of the CDR3: TGTGCTTGTGGTTTGGCCCCCCACCTCTTC.

This clonotype was recorded many times. The chain joins TRBV6-1 to TRBJ2-1, with 10 nucleotides matching TRBD1. From germline, CDR1 is MNHNS and CDR2 SASEGT. The CDR3 extends over 16 amino acids. Germline trimming cut 6 bases from V and 3 bases from J; bases unmatched to any gene: 8. The DNA of the CDR3 is TGTGCCAGCAGGAGTTTGGGGACAGGGGTCTACAATGAGCAGTTCTTC. Amino acids: CASRSLGTGVYNEQFF.

The sample holds many counts of this clonotype. One junction end does not reproduce the germline sequence, and a read error may be involved. This chain joins TRBV25-1 and TRBJ1-1, with D possibly matching TRBD1 (6 bases). Germline V gives CDR1 MGHDK, CDR2 SYGVNS. The CDR3 length is 16 residues. The CDR3 spells CASTRRDYRVNTEAFF. Here the CDR3 DNA reads TGTGCCAGCACCCGCCGGGACTACAGGGTGAATACTGAAGCTTTCTTT.

The rearrangement links TRBV6-1 to TRBJ2-3; the D is unclear. The CDR3 covers 13 residues. Trimming shortened V by 6 bases and J by 2 bases, and 9 bases separated the two germline ends. Germline CDR1 and CDR2: MNHNS and SASEGT. The CDR3 nucleotides are TGTGCCAGCAGGGACCCGGCCACAGATACGCAGTATTTT. Amino acid sequence: CASRDPATDTQYF.

A word on this clonotype: A read error may produce the germline difference seen at one junction end. V and J are TRBV6-5 and TRBJ2-1; D not resolved. From germline, CDR1 is MNHEY and CDR2 SVGAGI. This CDR3 contains 17 residues. The CDR3 bases are TGTGCCAGCAGTCACTCCGCCCCTACCAGCTCCTACAATGAGCAGTTCTTC. Translating gives CASSHSAPTSSYNEQFF.

This clonotype occurred a few times. The J gene is TRBJ1-6, the V gene TRBV2, with D maybe TRBD1 (6 bases). V was trimmed by 5 bases and J by 9 bases, leaving 20 bases between them. Germline CDR1 is SNHLY and CDR2 is FYNNEI. The CDR3 consists of 16 residues. The CDR3 bases are TGTGCCAGCAGTCAGGCCCGGGCGGGGGGGCTTTCACCCCTCCACTTT. Protein: CASSQARAGGLSPLHF. The complete variable domain, with remaining parts taken from reference TRBV2 and TRBJ1-6, reads EPEVTQTPSHQVTQMGQEVILRCVPISNHLYFYWYRQILGQKVEFLVSFYNNEISEKSEIFDDQFSVERPDGSNFTLKIRSTKLEDSAMYFCASSQARAGGLSPLHFGNGTRLTVT.

This clonotype appeared a few times. The V and J genes are TRBV27 and TRBJ2-5, with a possible D match to TRBD1 (6 bases). V shed 3 bases and J shed 1 base, with 9 bases lying between them. CDR1 and CDR2 (germline): MNHEY, SMNVEV (reference sequence). This CDR3 is 14 amino acids long. In DNA, the CDR3 is TGTGCCAGCAGTTTTGGACAGACCCAAGAGACCCAGTACTTC. This sequence encodes CASSFGQTQETQYF.

This sequence joins TRBV12-5 and TRBJ1-1; 11 bases line up with TRBD1. The length of the CDR3 is 15 residues. Germline trimming cut 3 bases from V and 8 bases from J; bases unmatched to any gene: 8. The V gene's germline CDR1 is LGHNT and CDR2 FRNRAP. The CDR3 DNA follows: TGTGCTAGTGGTTTCCTAGGACAGGGGGCTTCCGAAGCTTTCTTT. As protein: CASGFLGQGASEAFF. The full variable domain, its missing parts supplied by reference TRBV12-5 and TRBJ1-1, is DARVTQTPRHKVTEMGQEVTMRCQPILGHNTVFWYRQTMMQGLELLAYFRNRAPLDDSGMPKDRFSAEMPDATLATLKIQPSEPRDSAVYFCASGFLGQGASEAFFGQGTRLTVV.

V is TRBV6-8 and J is TRBJ2-7, with 7 bases matching TRBD1. This CDR3 is built from 13 residues. Germline CDR1 and CDR2: MNHGY and SAAAGT. The junction had 8 bases not matched to a gene; V was cut back by 6 bases and J by 6 bases. The CDR3 spells CASRLTGSAEQYV. The CDR3 DNA reads as TGTGCCAGCAGGCTGACAGGGTCCGCCGAGCAGTACGTC.

This chain joins TRBV7-8 and TRBJ2-1, with D hard to call. CDR3 length: 16 amino acids. CDR1 is SGHVS, CDR2 FQNEAQ, per germline. V was clipped by 3 bases and J by 0 bases, with 12 bases between them. The CDR3 loop reads CASSLDGWSSYNEQFF. The CDR3 DNA sequence: TGTGCCAGCAGCTTGGACGGGTGGAGCTCCTACAATGAGCAGTTCTTC.